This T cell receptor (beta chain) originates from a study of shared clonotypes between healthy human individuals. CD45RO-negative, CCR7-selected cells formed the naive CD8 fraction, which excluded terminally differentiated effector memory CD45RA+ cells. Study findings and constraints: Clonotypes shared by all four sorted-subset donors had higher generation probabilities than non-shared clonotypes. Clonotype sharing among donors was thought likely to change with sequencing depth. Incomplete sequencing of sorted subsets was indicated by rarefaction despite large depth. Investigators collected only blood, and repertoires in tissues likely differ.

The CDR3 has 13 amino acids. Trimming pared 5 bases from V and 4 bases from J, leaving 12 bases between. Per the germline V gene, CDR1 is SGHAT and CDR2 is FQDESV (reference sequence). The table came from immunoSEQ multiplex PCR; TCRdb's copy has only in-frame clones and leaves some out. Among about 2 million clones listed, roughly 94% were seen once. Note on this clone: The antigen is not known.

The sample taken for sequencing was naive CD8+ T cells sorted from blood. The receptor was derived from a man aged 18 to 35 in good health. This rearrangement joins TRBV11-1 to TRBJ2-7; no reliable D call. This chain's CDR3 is CASSHPDHYEQYF. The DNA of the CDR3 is TGTGCCAGCAGCCACCCAGACCATTACGAGCAGTACTTC.